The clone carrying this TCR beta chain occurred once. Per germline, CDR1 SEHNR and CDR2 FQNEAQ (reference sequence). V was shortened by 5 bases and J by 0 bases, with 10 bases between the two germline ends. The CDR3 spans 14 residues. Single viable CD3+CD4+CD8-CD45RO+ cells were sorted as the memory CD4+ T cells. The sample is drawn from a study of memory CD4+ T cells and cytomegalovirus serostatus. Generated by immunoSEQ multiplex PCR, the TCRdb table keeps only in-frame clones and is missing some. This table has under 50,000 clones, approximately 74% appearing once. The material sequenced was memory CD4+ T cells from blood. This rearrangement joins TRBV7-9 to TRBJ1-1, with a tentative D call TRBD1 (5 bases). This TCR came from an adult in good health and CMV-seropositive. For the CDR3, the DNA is TGTGCCAGCAGCGGGATGGGGCTGAACACTGAAGCTTTCTTT. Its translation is CASSGMGLNTEAFF.